This T cell receptor beta chain derives from a study of chemoradiotherapy in HPV16-positive cancers. Across the whole study: Candidate HPV-specific clones and shared TCR motifs came from a couple of HPV16-positive patients.

Measured with immunoSEQ multiplex PCR; TCRdb has only the in-frame clones, and not every one. The sample records 650 to 800 clones, roughly 21% being singletons. On this clone: What it recognizes is unknown.

Findings of the study overall: Non-HPV-specific T cells did not expand in tumors during treatment, whereas candidate HPV-specific clones and E7-related motifs did.

Looked up from germline, CDR1 is MDHEN and CDR2 is SYDVKM. Trimming cost V 5 bases and J 12 bases; bases outside gene matches: 16. This CDR3 comprises 15 residues. The chain employs TRBV28 and TRBJ2-7; 10 positions match TRBD2. Collection of the sample occurred from a patient who underwent chemoradiotherapy. The receptor comes from a human donor with HPV-associated anogenital cancer. CDR3 coding DNA: TGTGCCAGCAGTAGCTCTAGCGGGGGCGCAGAGAGGGCGTACTTC. Translating gives CASSSSSGGAERAYF. Full variable domain (remainder filled in from reference TRBV28 and TRBJ2-7): DVKVTQSSRYLVKRTGEKVFLECVQDMDHENMFWYRQDPGLGLRLIYFSYDVKMKEKGDIPEGYSVSREKKERFSLILESASTNQTSMYLCASSSSSGGAERAYFGPGTRLTVT.